What follows describes a single T cell receptor beta chain. Positive CCR7 selection of CD45RO-negative cells yielded the naive CD8 cells, and terminally differentiated effector memory CD45RA+ cells were excluded. V shed 7 bases and J 4 bases; nucleotides not matched to a gene: 13. The CDR3 loop spans 16 amino acids. Germline assignment: CDR1 SGDLS and CDR2 YYNGEE. Per the study methods: There were no quality scores in the junction-only immunoSEQ sequences, so filtering differed. Sequenced by immunoSEQ multiplex PCR; TCRdb stores in-frame clones only, minus some. From that table come the V and J calls and clone size; the DNA was used to work out D and trimming. The sample lists roughly 890,000 clones, around 93% occurring once. The data belong to a study of shared clonotypes between healthy human individuals.

The sequence was obtained from a man younger than 45 in good health. The rearrangement uses TRBV9 and TRBJ2-1, with 8 bases aligning to TRBD1. The specimen was naive CD8+ T cells sorted from blood. Here the CDR3 reads CASDHSGGEGYNEQFF. CDR3 nucleotide sequence: TGTGCCAGCGACCACTCAGGGGGCGAGGGATACAATGAGCAGTTCTTC.